Each of the 10 T cell receptor beta chains below was sequenced from the same sample in a study of shared clonotypes between healthy human individuals. The assay was immunoSEQ multiplex PCR, and TCRdb's table has in-frame clones only and misses some. The sample lists about 2 million clones, roughly 94% occurring once. The sample comprised naive CD4+ T cells sorted from blood. Subset denoted: CD45RA+ positively selected. The receptor set was obtained from a man in his late teens or twenties in good health.

V is TRBV28 and J is TRBJ1-6; D is uncertain. Germline CDR1 is MDHEN and CDR2 is SYDVKM. This CDR3 has 14 amino acids. V was cut by 7 bases and J by 10 bases, with 17 bases left in between. The CDR3 DNA reads TGTGCCAGCAATCCCAATGGCTACGGATCACCCCTCCACTTT. Translating it yields CASNPNGYGSPLHF.

The chain is built from TRBV5-4 and TRBJ1-3; no clear D gene. CDR1 is SGHNT and CDR2 is YYREEE in the germline V gene (reference sequence). This CDR3 has 13 residues. Trimming took off 0 bases at V and 4 bases at J, with 5 bases between the two ends. The CDR3 sequence is CASSLDVGNTIYF. The CDR3, as DNA: TGTGCCAGCAGCTTGGATGTCGGAAACACCATATATTTT.

The rearrangement links TRBV6-5 to TRBJ2-3; 8 bases fit TRBD2. Germline V gene data show CDR1 as MNHEY and CDR2 as SVGAGI. This CDR3 region has 15 residues. V lost 6 bases, J lost 0 bases, and 5 bases stayed unmatched. The CDR3 sequence is CASSLIAGSTDTQYF. As DNA, the CDR3 is TGTGCCAGCAGCCTAATAGCGGGGAGCACAGATACGCAGTATTTT.

The chain couples TRBV5-6 to TRBJ2-7, with TRBD1 matching over 10 bases. Germline V CDR1 and CDR2: SGHDT, YYEEEE. Trimming at V came to 4 bases and at J to 5 bases, leaving 9 bases not matched to a gene. The CDR3 totals 15 residues. The CDR3 coding sequence is TGTGCCAGCAGCACCAGACAGGGGGCGCGCGACGAGCAGTACTTC. Its translation: CASSTRQGARDEQYF.

The chain has TRBV27 and TRBJ1-2; D gene uncertain. The CDR3 is 15 amino acids. The V end was cut by 2 bases, the J end by 4 bases, with 14 bases between. The germline gives CDR1 MNHEY, CDR2 SMNVEV (reference sequence). CDR3 coding DNA: TGTGCCAGCAGTTTAAAGTCTACCCGGGCCTATGGCTACACCTTC. Its protein is CASSLKSTRAYGYTF.

The chain employs TRBV18 and TRBJ2-5; the match to TRBD1 covers 8 bases. This CDR3 contains 14 residues. Germline lookup yields CDR1 KGHSH and CDR2 LQKENI. Trimming at V came to 6 bases and at J to 2 bases, leaving 5 bases not matched to a gene. The DNA for the CDR3 is TGTGCCAGCTCGGAGGACAGGGCTCAAGAGACCCAGTACTTC. This gives the protein CASSEDRAQETQYF.

The chain employs TRBV4-1 and TRBJ1-1; D not certain. V lost 1 base to trimming and J lost 3 bases, with 6 bases between them. The CDR3 extends over 13 amino acids. The germline CDR1 and CDR2 sequences are MGHRA and YSYEKL. The CDR3 DNA follows: TGCGCCAGCAGCCAAGGAGGATACACTGAAGCTTTCTTT. Amino acid sequence: CASSQGGYTEAFF.

CDR3 sequence reads: CASSSSRAESWETQYF. In DNA form, the CDR3 reads TGCGCCAGCAGCTCCTCCAGGGCTGAGTCGTGGGAGACCCAGTACTTC. V and J are TRBV5-1 and TRBJ2-5; a possible D gene is TRBD1 (5 bases). Germline loops: CDR1 SGHRS, CDR2 YFSETQ. V lost 3 bases, J lost 5 bases, and 20 bases lay in between. This CDR3 comprises 16 residues.

The rearrangement joins TRBV7-9 to TRBJ1-2; D is uncertain. The CDR3 sequence is 16 residues long. The ends were cut back, 1 base at V and 4 bases at J, with 16 bases in the middle. Germline V gene lookup returns CDR1 SEHNR and CDR2 FQNEAQ (reference sequence). The CDR3 DNA reads as TGTGCCAGCAGCTTAGAAGGCGGAGCGAAGACCTATGGCTACACCTTC. This sequence encodes CASSLEGGAKTYGYTF.

The chain is built from TRBV2 and TRBJ1-4; D perhaps matches TRBD1 (6 bases). There are 16 residues in the CDR3. Trimming took off 4 bases at V and 3 bases at J, with 15 bases between the two ends. Germline values: CDR1 SNHLY, CDR2 FYNNEI. The CDR3 coding sequence is TGTGCCAGCAGTGTAATTAGGGGGGGCCCTAATGAAAAACTGTTTTTT. This translates into CASSVIRGGPNEKLFF.